The present T cell receptor beta chain was sequenced within a study of blood T cells in healthy people across ages. In the study overall: The capture of about one barcoded beta molecule per two T cells was achieved by template switching.

A second 7 to 11 cycle PCR used barcoded and J-beta primers. MiXCR was run by TCRdb on the 5' RACE reads, yielding one entry per CDR3 protein. Of hundreds of thousands of distinct CDR3 sequences detected, 45% to 70% appear once; the ten largest clones hold roughly 24%. In its sample, this clonotype was seen many times. Its matching antigen is unknown. V lost 0 bases, J lost 2 bases, and 12 bases lay in between. The germline CDR1 and CDR2 sequences are SQVTM and ANQGSEA. The CDR3 has 15 residues. Study-wide results and limits: Investigators treated diversity estimates from one million T cells as underestimates.

Per sample, a minimum of 6 million PBMCs were isolated. Extraction of total RNA produced a minimum of 5 micrograms from each sample. V usage is TRBV29-1 and J usage is TRBJ2-3; D possibly corresponds to TRBD2 (6 bases). The source of this sequence is a man aged 40-49 years in good health. Material: blood. In nucleotides, the CDR3 is TGCAGCGTTGAAGACGGACTACTCGACACAGATACGCAGTATTTT. Amino acids: CSVEDGLLDTDTQYF.